The source of this T cell receptor beta chain is a study of somatic mutations in cytotoxic T cells in rheumatoid arthritis. Study outcomes and limitations: Patients with rheumatoid arthritis did not differ significantly from age-matched healthy controls in CD8+ T-cell clonality. A single CD8+ clone exceeded 20% of CD8+ cells in about an eighth of the 65 patients.

TCRdb's copy holds only in-frame clones and misses some; the assay was immunoSEQ multiplex PCR. The sample gives 13,000 or so clones, approximately 80% of which show up once; 7.4% is in the top ten. A note on this clone: Its specificity is unknown. The sample contains more than one DNA sequence encoding this CDR3.

The clonotype was recovered from an adult with rheumatoid arthritis. Sequencing was performed on CD8+ T cells sorted from blood.

CDR3 in DNA: TGTGCCAGCAGCGTAGGGGAGGATACGCAGTATTTT. This gives the protein CASSVGEDTQYF. This chain joins TRBV9 and TRBJ2-3; TRBD2 is a possible D gene (5 bases). This CDR3 comprises 12 residues. V was pared by 0 bases and J by 6 bases, with 5 bases between. Germline CDR1 and CDR2: SGDLS and YYNGEE. The full variable domain, its missing parts supplied by reference TRBV9 and TRBJ2-3, is DSGVTQTPKHLITATGQRVTLRCSPRSGDLSVYWYQQSLDQGLQFLIQYYNGEERAKGNILERFSAQQFPDLHSELNLSSLELGDSALYFCASSVGEDTQYFGPGTRLTVL.